This T cell receptor (beta chain) was observed in a study of vaccination and CD4 T cells after COVID-19. The overall study: Everyone enrolled got two doses of BNT162b2 or mRNA-1273 vaccine. Investigators drew the post-COVID samples a median approximately 92 days after diagnosis, with a range of 35 to 161.

The CDR3 spans 13 residues. Unmatched junction bases numbered 4, after V lost 5 bases and J lost 5 bases. The Oncomine TCR Beta short-read assay sequenced DNA from cultured CD4+ T cells. It was from cultured CD4+ T cells that genomic DNA was extracted. TCRdb ran MiXCR on the PCR reads and lists one entry per CDR3 protein. The table records several thousand distinct CDR3 sequences, under 35% of them present only once. Indicated treatment: roughly nine-day PBMC culture with coronavirus spike peptide pools or control peptides (ViraFEST assay). Harvesting of the unexposed donor's CD4+ T cells predated the COVID-19 pandemic (2011-2018). Negative-selection isolation of CD4+ T cells was performed after 10 to 11 days of culture. Comment on this clonotype: Its antigen is not identified.

The TCR originated in a human donor in good health. The sequenced sample consisted of CD4+ T cells from blood, cultured in vitro. This rearrangement joins TRBV12-3 or TRBV12-4 to TRBJ2-7; 9 bases line up with TRBD2. CDR3 region: CASSAGLADEQYF. For the CDR3, the DNA is TGTGCCAGCAGTGCGGGACTAGCAGACGAGCAGTACTTC.